Listed here are 5 T cell receptor beta chains from one sample, sequenced in a study of blood T cells in healthy people across ages. The second PCR ran about 6 to 12 cycles with a sample-barcoded 5' primer and J-beta primers. TCRdb re-called the 5' RACE reads through MiXCR, storing one row per CDR3 protein. The sample shows 1.5 million to 1.9 million distinct CDR3 sequences, roughly two fifths of them seen only once. Material for sequencing was blood. The receptors shown here come from a woman between 18 and 29 years old in good health.

This clonotype has just a few counts. The V call is TRBV5-1, the J call TRBJ2-1; 9 nucleotides line up with TRBD1. CDR3 length: 16 residues. With V trimmed by 5 bases and J by 5 bases, 11 bases remained unmatched. Germline values: CDR1 SGHRS, CDR2 YFSETQ. CDR3 region: CASRGTGTGSNNEQFF. In DNA, the CDR3 is TGCGCCAGCAGGGGTACCGGGACAGGGAGTAACAATGAGCAGTTCTTC.

The rearrangement uses TRBV9 and TRBJ2-7, with D uncertain. The CDR3 totals 13 residues. Germline-derived CDR1 and CDR2 are SGDLS and YYNGEE. V lost 5 bases and J 6 bases, leaving 15 bases between the germline ends. The CDR3: CASSSPATREQYF. In DNA, the CDR3 is TGTGCCAGCAGTTCCCCTGCCACCCGCGAGCAGTACTTC.

This clonotype was seen a handful of times. The rearrangement uses TRBV7-9 and TRBJ2-1; 13 bases map to TRBD2. Unmatched junction bases numbered 2, after V lost 5 bases and J lost 4 bases. This CDR3 region has 15 residues. From germline, CDR1 is SEHNR and CDR2 FQNEAQ (reference sequence). The CDR3 DNA sequence: TGTGCCAGCAGCGGGACTAGCGGGGAATACAATGAGCAGTTCTTC. The encoded protein is CASSGTSGEYNEQFF.

Remarks on this clonotype: A single base separates this from a much larger clone, so it may be a read error. CDR3 protein: CAGSPQISLADSYNEQFF. The CDR3 DNA sequence: TGTGCCGGCAGCCCTCAGATCTCACTAGCGGACTCCTACAATGAGCAGTTCTTC. This chain links TRBV7-9 with TRBJ2-1; 8 bases line up with TRBD2. This CDR3 contains 18 residues. Germline assignment: CDR1 SEHNR and CDR2 FQNEAQ (reference sequence). The entire variable domain, with the rest obtained from reference TRBV7-9 and TRBJ2-1, is as follows: DTGVSQNPRHKITKRGQNVTFRCDPISEHNRLYWYRQTLGQGPEFLTYFQNEAQLEKSRLLSDRFSAERPKGSFSTLEIQRTEQGDSAMYLCAGSPQISLADSYNEQFFGPGTRLTVL.

V and J are TRBV5-1 and TRBJ2-1; weak D call: TRBD1 (6 bases). The CDR3 is made up of 13 amino acids. Germline V CDR1 and CDR2: SGHRS, YFSETQ. Trimming removed 8 bases at V and 2 bases at J, with 11 bases between. CDR3 sequence: CASRTETYNEQFF. CDR3 nucleotide sequence: TGCGCCAGTAGGACAGAGACCTACAATGAGCAGTTCTTC.